A single sample gave rise to the 17 T cell receptor beta chains below, sequenced in a study of T cells after yellow fever vaccination. Using its own MiXCR run on the 5' RACE reads, TCRdb lists one record per CDR3 protein. The sample includes fewer than 350,000 distinct CDR3 sequences, roughly 9.4% seen only once; the top ten take 18%. The sequences come from PBMCs, collected on the day of the first yellow fever vaccination. All receptors come from a man aged 18 to 35 who received the YFV17D yellow fever vaccine.

The chain uses TRBV6-5 and TRBJ2-5; 11 nucleotides align to TRBD2. The CDR3 contains 16 residues. J was trimmed by 4 bases and V by 2 bases; bases with no gene match: 6. In germline, CDR1 is MNHEY, CDR2 SVGAGI. The CDR3 DNA is TGTGCCAGCAGTTACGGGCTAGCGGGGGGCCCAGAGACCCAGTACTTC. Protein product: CASSYGLAGGPETQYF.

This clonotype has only a few counts. V gene TRBV7-2 combines with J gene TRBJ2-1; 7 nucleotides line up with TRBD1. The CDR3 is made up of 17 amino acids. The V gene end was trimmed by 5 bases and the J gene end by 0 bases; junction bases not matched to a gene: 10. The germline gives CDR1 SGHTA, CDR2 FQGNSA. CDR3 loop: CASSPGTVISSYNEQFF. CDR3 in DNA: TGTGCCAGCAGCCCCGGGACAGTCATTAGCTCCTACAATGAGCAGTTCTTC.

This chain uses TRBV20-1 with TRBJ2-7, with 7 bases lining up with TRBD1. The CDR3 covers 12 residues. CDR1 is DFQATT and CDR2 is SNEGSKA in the germline V gene (reference sequence). V was clipped by 4 bases and J by 5 bases; unmatched bases: 5. The DNA for the CDR3 is TGCAGTGCTAAAAGGGGGCTCAACGAGCAGTACTTC. This encodes CSAKRGLNEQYF.

This clonotype came up a few times. The CDR3 protein is CASSRTGQIRTDTQYF. CDR3 nucleotides: TGCGCCAGCAGCCGGACCGGACAGATCCGCACAGATACGCAGTATTTT. The chain uses TRBV5-1 and TRBJ2-3; TRBD1 might be the D (6 bases). CDR1 is SGHRS and CDR2 is YFSETQ in the germline V gene. The CDR3 contains 16 residues. The germline V and J ends were trimmed by 4 bases and 1 base, with 16 bases remaining between them. The full variable domain, in which reference TRBV5-1 and TRBJ2-3 provide the parts outside the CDR3, is KAGVTQTPRYLIKTRGQQVTLSCSPISGHRSVSWYQQTPGQGLQFLFEYFSETQRNKGNFPGRFSGRQFSNSRSEMNVSTLELGDSALYLCASSRTGQIRTDTQYFGPGTRLTVL.

There are many counts of this clonotype. Written as DNA, the CDR3 is TGTGCCAGCAGCTTATTAGGCGGGGGTTACGAGCAGTACGTC. It codes for CASSLLGGGYEQYV. V usage is TRBV7-2 and J usage is TRBJ2-7; 7 positions match TRBD2. Germline loops: CDR1 SGHTA, CDR2 FQGNSA. After removal of 2 bases from V and 4 bases from J, the junction contained 5 bases not matched to a gene. This CDR3 has 14 amino acids.

This clonotype was found a few times. The chain combines TRBV4-1 with TRBJ1-1, with a tentative D call TRBD1 (6 bases). The CDR3 contains 17 residues. The ends were cut back, 0 bases at V and 2 bases at J, with 16 bases in the middle. Germline CDR1 is MGHRA and CDR2 is YSYEKL. CDR3 region: CASSQEGPGALNTEAFF. The CDR3 nucleotides are TGCGCCAGCAGCCAAGAGGGGCCGGGGGCCCTAAACACTGAAGCTTTCTTT.

This sequence joins TRBV9 and TRBJ2-6; TRBD1 matches 8 bases. The length of the CDR3 is 17 residues. Germline trimming cut 8 bases from V and 3 bases from J; bases unmatched to any gene: 13. Germline CDR1 and CDR2: SGDLS and YYNGEE. The CDR3 sequence: CARSIRQGRSGANVLTF. CDR3 bases: TGTGCCAGAAGCATACGACAGGGGCGTAGTGGGGCCAACGTCCTGACTTTC.

This clonotype has ten or more counts. The rearrangement uses TRBV6-1 and TRBJ2-7, with TRBD2 matching 13 bases. The V gene's germline CDR1 is MNHNS and CDR2 SASEGT. V lost 5 bases to trimming and J lost 4 bases; unmatched junction nucleotides: 14. The CDR3 contains 18 residues. DNA for the CDR3: TGTGCCAGCAGTCCGCGAACCGGGACTAGCGGGGCCTTATACGAGCAGTACTTC. Translation gives CASSPRTGTSGALYEQYF.

The gene calls are TRBV7-2 and TRBJ1-1; D is undetermined. Germline CDR1 and CDR2: SGHTA and FQGNSA. Deletions cut 4 bases from V and 3 bases from J, with 15 bases between. The CDR3 spans 15 residues. The CDR3 reads CASSSEGGLDTEAFF. In DNA, the CDR3 is TGTGCCAGCAGCTCCGAGGGTGGGTTGGACACTGAAGCTTTCTTT.

This clonotype was counted a few times. The genes are TRBV3-1 and TRBJ2-5; a weak D match, TRBD1 (5 bases). Deletions cut 4 bases from V and 3 bases from J, with 12 bases between. Looked up from germline, CDR1 is LGHDT and CDR2 is YNNKEL (reference sequence). There are 14 residues in the CDR3. In DNA form, the CDR3 reads TGTGCCAGCAGCCCTGGCAGGGAAGAAGAGACCCAGTACTTC. Translation: CASSPGREEETQYF.

The chain links TRBV11-1 to TRBJ2-1, with TRBD2 identical over 12 bases. J was trimmed by 3 bases and V by 1 base; bases with no gene match: 13. Germline lookup yields CDR1 SGHAT and CDR2 FQDESV (reference sequence). This CDR3 has 20 residues. For the CDR3, the DNA is TGTGCCAGCAGCTTAGAGGGCATCGGAGGGACTAGCGGGTTCTACAATGAGCAGTTCTTC. Protein product: CASSLEGIGGTSGFYNEQFF.

This clonotype has only a few counts. The chain couples TRBV5-4 to TRBJ1-2; 7 nucleotides align to TRBD1. The CDR3 sequence is 15 residues long. From germline, CDR1 is SGHNT and CDR2 YYREEE (reference sequence). Trimming took 3 bases from V and 0 from J; bases not matched to a gene: 5. CDR3: CASSSRQGANYGYTF. CDR3 nucleotide sequence: TGTGCCAGCAGCTCTCGACAGGGAGCTAACTATGGCTACACCTTC. Based on the CDR3 plus reference TRBV5-4 and TRBJ1-2, the full variable domain is ETGVTQSPTHLIKTRGQQVTLRCSSQSGHNTVSWYQQALGQGPQFIFQYYREEENGRGNFPPRFSGLQFPNYSSELNVNALELDDSALYLCASSSRQGANYGYTFGSGTRLTVV.

This clonotype was observed a few times. The CDR3 loop is CASSFLWGLRYEQYF. Written as DNA, the CDR3 is TGTGCCAGCAGCTTCCTCTGGGGGCTAAGGTACGAGCAGTACTTC. The chain has TRBV7-3 and TRBJ2-7; weak D call: TRBD1 (6 bases). Per germline, CDR1 SGHTA and CDR2 FQGTGA. The CDR3 loop spans 15 amino acids. The ends were cut back, 3 bases at V and 4 bases at J, with 16 bases in the middle.

This clonotype was observed a few times. The chain carries TRBV6-2 or TRBV6-3 and TRBJ2-1, with D perhaps matching TRBD1 (6 bases). V lost 6 bases to trimming and J lost 4 bases, with 13 bases between them. CDR1 and CDR2 (germline): MNHEY, SVGEGT. The CDR3 contains 14 residues. CDR3 sequence reads: CASRTGKHYNEQFF. In DNA form, the CDR3 reads TGTGCCAGCAGGACAGGAAAACATTACAATGAGCAGTTCTTC.

This rearrangement joins TRBV19 to TRBJ2-1; D gene uncertain. The germline V gene encodes CDR1 LNHDA and CDR2 SQIVND (reference sequence). The CDR3 loop spans 14 amino acids. V lost 9 bases, J lost 5 bases, and 17 bases lay in between. DNA for the CDR3: TGTGCCAGCAGCCCCGCGCTCCAGCACAATGAGCAGTTCTTC. Protein: CASSPALQHNEQFF.

Only a few counts were recorded for this clonotype. The chain has TRBV6-5 and TRBJ1-2; 7 positions match TRBD1. The CDR3 is 17 amino acids. Germline CDR1 and CDR2: MNHEY and SVGAGI. V was pared by 0 bases and J by 3 bases, with 10 bases of the junction left unmatched. Here the CDR3 reads CASSYSIDREQDYGYTF. Here the CDR3 DNA reads TGTGCCAGCAGTTACTCGATAGACAGGGAGCAGGACTATGGCTACACCTTC.

The sample holds a few counts of this clonotype. The chain combines TRBV20-1 with TRBJ1-1, with D maybe TRBD1 (6 bases). Looked up from germline, CDR1 is DFQATT and CDR2 is SNEGSKA (reference sequence). V gave up 8 bases and J gave up 4 bases, with 14 bases separating them. The CDR3 spans 12 residues. CDR3 nucleotides: TGCAGTTCCAGAGGGGGGTTCACTGAAGCTTTCTTT. Amino acids: CSSRGGFTEAFF.